The 32 T cell receptor beta chains below were found in one sample sequenced in a study of cytomegalovirus exposure and HLA in healthy donors. Vbeta (60) and Jbeta (13) primers were used in the PCR. Libraries were prepared by immunoSEQ multiplex PCR; TCRdb keeps only in-frame clonotypes and omits some of them. The sample records about 250,000 clones, roughly 70% being singletons. The sample was PBMCs. Receptors originate from a female donor in good health and CMV-seronegative.

The rearrangement uses TRBV7-2 and TRBJ2-4; TRBD2 aligns across 7 bases. Trimming took 2 bases from V and 0 from J; bases not matched to a gene: 10. Germline values: CDR1 SGHTA, CDR2 FQGNSA. This CDR3 region has 18 residues. CDR3 sequence (DNA): TGTGCCAGCAGCTTAAGGCTAGCGGCAACCCTAGCCAAAAACATTCAGTACTTC. Protein product: CASSLRLAATLAKNIQYF.

The chain combines TRBV28 with TRBJ2-3; D ambiguous. The germline V and J ends were trimmed by 1 base and 4 bases, with 3 bases remaining between them. Per germline, CDR1 MDHEN and CDR2 SYDVKM. The CDR3 length is 12 residues. The CDR3 loop reads CASSLLSDTQYF. For the CDR3, the DNA is TGTGCCAGCAGTTTATTATCAGATACGCAGTATTTT.

The rearrangement joins TRBV5-4 to TRBJ1-2; D call uncertain. In germline, CDR1 is SGHNT, CDR2 YYREEE (reference sequence). Trimming took 0 bases from V and 6 from J, leaving 9 bases between them. CDR3 size: 13 residues. Here the CDR3 DNA reads TGTGCCAGCAGCTTGGAATCCGGGAATGGCTACACCTTC. Its protein is CASSLESGNGYTF.

This chain joins TRBV2 and TRBJ2-1; D is unclear. Germline V gives CDR1 SNHLY, CDR2 FYNNEI. This CDR3 has 12 amino acids. V lost 8 bases and J lost 0, with 5 bases in between. CDR3 coding DNA: TGTGCCAGCTATAGCTCCTACAATGAGCAGTTCTTC. Translation: CASYSSYNEQFF.

The rearrangement joins TRBV11-2 to TRBJ2-5; maybe TRBD1 (5 bases). Germline V gene sequence: CDR1 SGHAT, CDR2 FQNNGV. The length of the CDR3 is 13 residues. Trimming removed 1 base at V and 2 bases at J, with 5 bases between. CDR3 sequence reads: CASSLGQQETQYF. The CDR3 DNA sequence: TGTGCCAGCAGCTTAGGACAGCAAGAGACCCAGTACTTC.

This chain joins TRBV7-8 and TRBJ1-5, with no clear D. The CDR3 spans 13 residues. Germline V lookup: CDR1 SGHVS, CDR2 FQNEAQ. The ends were cut back, 3 bases at V and 0 bases at J, with 3 bases in the middle. CDR3 coding DNA: TGTGCCAGCAGCTTCTATAGCAATCAGCCCCAGCATTTT. Its protein product is CASSFYSNQPQHF.

This chain joins TRBV6-5 and TRBJ2-7; D may be TRBD1 (6 bases). Germline V gene data show CDR1 as MNHEY and CDR2 as SVGAGI. V shed 0 bases and J shed 5 bases, with 11 bases lying between them. CDR3 length: 14 residues. CDR3 in DNA: TGTGCCAGCAGTTACTCGCAGGGGAGCCACGAGCAGTACTTC. This sequence encodes CASSYSQGSHEQYF.

The V call is TRBV5-5, the J call TRBJ2-7, with TRBD2 matching 9 bases. Germline V gene data show CDR1 as SGHKS and CDR2 as YYEKEE (reference sequence). This CDR3 has 15 residues. Trimming removed 0 bases from V and 2 bases from J; junction bases left unmatched: 3. CDR3 in DNA: TGTGCCAGCAGCTTGGGACTAGCGGTTCCCTACGAGCAGTACTTC. Its translation is CASSLGLAVPYEQYF.

This clone was picked up a small number of times. The chain combines TRBV2 with TRBJ2-5; D ambiguous. The germline V and J ends were trimmed by 6 bases and 5 bases, with 10 bases remaining between them. Germline V gene lookup returns CDR1 SNHLY and CDR2 FYNNEI. This CDR3 has 12 residues. The CDR3 reads CASRRGRETQYF. CDR3 nucleotide sequence: TGTGCCAGCAGGCGAGGTCGGGAGACCCAGTACTTC.

This clone was observed a single time. The chain couples TRBV29-1 to TRBJ2-7, with D possibly being TRBD2 (5 bases). Trimming removed 2 bases at V and 6 bases at J, with 11 bases between. There are 12 residues in the CDR3. The V gene's germline CDR1 is SQVTM and CDR2 ANQGSEA. The CDR3 DNA follows: TGCAGCGTTGAATGGGCTAGCTGCGAGCAGTACTTC. Its translation: CSVEWASCEQYF.

The gene calls are TRBV6-1 and TRBJ2-7; 8 positions match TRBD2. The CDR3 totals 15 residues. The trim removed 6 bases at V and 5 bases at J, leaving 12 bases unmatched. In germline, CDR1 is MNHNS, CDR2 SASEGT. CDR3 DNA: TGTGCCAGCAGAGCTTTGGCGGGAGGTCGTGACGAGCAGTACTTC. This codes for CASRALAGGRDEQYF.

This sequence joins TRBV28 and TRBJ2-7; 9 bases match TRBD1. Trimming removed 4 bases from V and 2 bases from J; junction bases left unmatched: 3. The CDR3 consists of 14 residues. Germline V gene sequence: CDR1 MDHEN, CDR2 SYDVKM. The CDR3 region has the DNA TGTGCCAGCAGTTCCGGGACAGGGCCCTACGAGCAGTACTTC. This sequence encodes CASSSGTGPYEQYF.

The chain joins TRBV10-3 to TRBJ2-5; 10 bases line up with TRBD1. The CDR3 contains 16 residues. Germline assignment: CDR1 ENHRY and CDR2 SYGVKD. V shed 3 bases, J shed 4 bases, and the junction held 8 bases outside the gene matches. The CDR3 region has the DNA TGTGCCATCAGTGATGGGGACAGGGGCAAGGGAGAGACCCAGTACTTC. It yields the protein CAISDGDRGKGETQYF.

The V call is TRBV19, the J call TRBJ2-6; the D is unclear. Germline CDR1 LNHDA, CDR2 SQIVND (reference sequence). Trimming removed 8 bases from V and 4 bases from J, with 9 bases in between. The CDR3 spans 13 residues. CDR3 residues: CASLALGANVLTF. The CDR3 DNA is TGTGCCAGTCTGGCCCTCGGGGCCAACGTCCTGACTTTC.

V is TRBV30 and J is TRBJ1-3; 9 nucleotides line up with TRBD1. V was clipped by 8 bases and J by 2 bases; unmatched bases: 7. The CDR3 loop spans 14 amino acids. CDR1 and CDR2 (germline): GTSNPN, SVGIG (reference sequence). CDR3 in DNA: TGTGCCACTGACAGGGGGTCCCCTGGAAACACCATATATTTT. Protein sequence: CATDRGSPGNTIYF. Together with reference TRBV30 and TRBJ1-3, the CDR3 gives the full variable domain: SQTIHQWPATLVQPVGSPLSLECTVEGTSNPNLYWYRQAAGRGLQLLFYSVGIGQISSEVPQNLSASRPQDRQFILSSKKLLLSDSGFYLCATDRGSPGNTIYFGEGSWLTVV.

The chain couples TRBV11-2 to TRBJ2-5; the D gene is possibly TRBD2 (5 bases). The CDR3 contains 17 residues. V was cut by 2 bases and J by 3 bases, with 19 bases left in between. Germline V lookup: CDR1 SGHAT, CDR2 FQNNGV. Here the CDR3 reads CASSLHRVHQEEETQYF. The CDR3 DNA follows: TGTGCCAGCAGCTTACACCGAGTGCATCAGGAGGAAGAGACCCAGTACTTC. The entire variable domain, with the rest obtained from reference TRBV11-2 and TRBJ2-5, is as follows: EAGVAQSPRYKIIEKRQSVAFWCNPISGHATLYWYQQILGQGPKLLIQFQNNGVVDDSQLPKDRFSAERLKGVDSTLKIQPAKLEDSAVYLCASSLHRVHQEEETQYFGPGTRLLVL.

Comment on this clone: One junction end does not reproduce the germline sequence, and a read error may be involved. The chain carries TRBV7-7 and TRBJ2-3; maybe TRBD2 (5 bases). CDR3 length: 17 residues. The germline V gene has CDR1 SSHAT and CDR2 FNYEAQ (reference sequence). The CDR3 protein is CASSLGGPEGSTDTQYF. The CDR3 DNA reads TGTGCTAGCAGCTTAGGAGGCCCAGAGGGTAGCACAGATACGCAGTATTTT.

The chain uses TRBV6-1 and TRBJ1-2; D remains unclear. This CDR3 has 12 residues. Between the trimmed V and J ends, which lost 6 bases and 6 bases, there was a span of 11 bases. Germline V gene lookup returns CDR1 MNHNS and CDR2 SASEGT. CDR3 sequence reads: CASRAQPHGYTF. CDR3 DNA sequence: TGTGCCAGCAGAGCACAGCCTCATGGCTACACCTTC.

In DNA, the CDR3 is TGCGCCAGCAGCCAAGAGGTAGGGGACAGTAACTATGGCTACACCTTC. This codes for CASSQEVGDSNYGYTF. The chain employs TRBV4-1 and TRBJ1-2; 7 bases are shared with TRBD1. The CDR3 consists of 16 residues. Germline CDR1 is MGHRA and CDR2 is YSYEKL. Unmatched junction bases numbered 5, after V lost 0 bases and J lost 1 base.

The chain couples TRBV5-6 to TRBJ1-4; unclear D gene. The V and J ends lost 8 bases and 5 bases respectively, with 19 bases between them. Germline V gene data show CDR1 as SGHDT and CDR2 as YYEEEE. The CDR3 spans 15 residues. As DNA, the CDR3 is TGTGCCAGTACTAAATTGTCGTCTAAGAATGAAAAACTGTTTTTT. This gives the protein CASTKLSSKNEKLFF.

This sequence joins TRBV7-9 and TRBJ2-3; D is ambiguous. This CDR3 region has 16 residues. V lost 1 base, J lost 0 bases, and 11 bases lay in between. From germline, CDR1 is SEHNR and CDR2 FQNEAQ (reference sequence). The CDR3 region is CASSLGAWSSTDTQYF. The CDR3 bases are TGTGCCAGCAGCTTAGGGGCGTGGTCTAGCACAGATACGCAGTATTTT.

This chain connects TRBV28 to TRBJ2-5; tentative D call: TRBD2 (6 bases). Germline assignment: CDR1 MDHEN and CDR2 SYDVKM. V was shortened by 7 bases and J by 3 bases, with 15 bases between the two germline ends. CDR3 length equals 14 residues. The CDR3 sequence: CASTPGRTKETQYF. DNA of the CDR3: TGTGCCAGCACTCCAGGGAGGACCAAAGAGACCCAGTACTTC.

The rearrangement uses TRBV10-1 and TRBJ2-2, with D perhaps TRBD1 (6 bases). Trimming took off 3 bases at V and 1 base at J, with 9 bases between the two ends. Germline CDR1 and CDR2: WNHNN and SYGVQD (reference sequence). The CDR3 runs to 15 residues. The CDR3, as DNA: TGCGCCAGCAGTGATACAGGGAGGAACACCGGGGAGCTGTTTTTT. Protein: CASSDTGRNTGELFF.

The chain carries TRBV9 and TRBJ2-5; possibly TRBD2 for D (5 bases). CDR1 SGDLS and CDR2 YYNGEE come from the germline V gene. The CDR3 covers 16 residues. Trimming took 5 bases from V and 1 from J, leaving 18 bases between them. This CDR3 reads CASSRRTAEPQETQYF. The DNA of the CDR3 is TGTGCCAGCAGTCGGAGGACGGCGGAGCCCCAAGAGACCCAGTACTTC.

This sequence joins TRBV5-1 and TRBJ1-2; 7 bases match TRBD1. CDR3 size: 15 residues. CDR1 is SGHRS, CDR2 YFSETQ, per germline. V lost 0 bases and J lost 8; bases outside the gene matches: 10. The CDR3 region is CASSLEGGTYRGYTF. The DNA for the CDR3 is TGCGCCAGCAGCTTGGAAGGGGGCACCTATCGAGGCTACACCTTC.

This sequence joins TRBV28 and TRBJ1-3; no reliable D call. Germline CDR1 reads MDHEN; CDR2 reads SYDVKM. Trimming left V 3 bases short and J 7 bases short, with 7 bases between. The CDR3 spans 12 residues. CDR3 protein: CASSFGRNTIYF. As DNA, the CDR3 is TGTGCCAGCAGTTTCGGGAGGAACACCATATATTTT. Looking up the rest from reference TRBV28 and TRBJ1-3 gives the full variable domain: DVKVTQSSRYLVKRTGEKVFLECVQDMDHENMFWYRQDPGLGLRLIYFSYDVKMKEKGDIPEGYSVSREKKERFSLILESASTNQTSMYLCASSFGRNTIYFGEGSWLTVV.

The V call is TRBV27, the J call TRBJ1-5; 8 nucleotides line up with TRBD1. Trimming removed 8 bases from V and 6 bases from J; junction bases left unmatched: 3. The CDR3 is 12 residues long. Germline values: CDR1 MNHEY, CDR2 SMNVEV (reference sequence). CDR3 sequence: CASPDRAQPQHF. CDR3 DNA sequence: TGTGCCAGCCCGGACAGGGCTCAGCCCCAGCATTTT.

The chain employs TRBV23-1 and TRBJ2-7; D is perhaps TRBD2 (5 bases). TRBV23-1 is placed among ORFs of uncertain function. This CDR3 is built from 13 residues. V lost 4 bases and J lost 6, with 13 bases in between. The CDR3 sequence is CASSREGETEQYF. As DNA, the CDR3 is TGCGCCAGCAGTCGTGAGGGCGAGACCGAGCAGTACTTC.

The chain carries TRBV30 and TRBJ1-1; D is ambiguous. This CDR3 comprises 12 residues. The V end was cut by 6 bases, the J end by 5 bases, with 13 bases between. Germline assignment: CDR1 GTSNPN and CDR2 SVGIG (reference sequence). The CDR3 sequence is CACNIGRTEAFF. CDR3 nucleotides: TGTGCCTGCAATATAGGGAGGACTGAAGCTTTCTTT.

The V call is TRBV4-1, the J call TRBJ2-5, with a weak D call TRBD1 (5 bases). The J call may be mistaken, given a closer DNA end match to TRBJ2-7. The CDR3 runs 13 residues. Germline assignment: CDR1 MGHRA and CDR2 YSYEKL. The CDR3 sequence: CASSQSQGYEQYF. The CDR3, as DNA: TGCGCCAGCAGCCAATCCCAGGGCTACGAGCAGTACTTC.

Only one count was recorded for this clone. The chain joins TRBV11-2 to TRBJ2-1; 10 nucleotides line up with TRBD1. Germline V CDR1 and CDR2: SGHAT, FQNNGV. Trimming at V came to 4 bases and at J to 7 bases, leaving 4 bases not matched to a gene. The CDR3 is made up of 14 amino acids. CDR3 loop: CASSSRDRGNEQFF. The CDR3 DNA follows: TGTGCCAGCAGCTCCCGGGACAGGGGAAATGAGCAGTTCTTC.

This chain connects TRBV4-2 to TRBJ2-7; possibly TRBD1 for D (5 bases). Per the germline V gene, CDR1 is LGHNA and CDR2 is YNFKEQ. The CDR3 has 15 residues. Between the trimmed V and J ends, which lost 1 base and 5 bases, there was a span of 15 bases. CDR3: CASSQGAGIVDEQYF. DNA for the CDR3: TGTGCCAGCAGCCAAGGGGCAGGGATCGTGGACGAGCAGTACTTC.